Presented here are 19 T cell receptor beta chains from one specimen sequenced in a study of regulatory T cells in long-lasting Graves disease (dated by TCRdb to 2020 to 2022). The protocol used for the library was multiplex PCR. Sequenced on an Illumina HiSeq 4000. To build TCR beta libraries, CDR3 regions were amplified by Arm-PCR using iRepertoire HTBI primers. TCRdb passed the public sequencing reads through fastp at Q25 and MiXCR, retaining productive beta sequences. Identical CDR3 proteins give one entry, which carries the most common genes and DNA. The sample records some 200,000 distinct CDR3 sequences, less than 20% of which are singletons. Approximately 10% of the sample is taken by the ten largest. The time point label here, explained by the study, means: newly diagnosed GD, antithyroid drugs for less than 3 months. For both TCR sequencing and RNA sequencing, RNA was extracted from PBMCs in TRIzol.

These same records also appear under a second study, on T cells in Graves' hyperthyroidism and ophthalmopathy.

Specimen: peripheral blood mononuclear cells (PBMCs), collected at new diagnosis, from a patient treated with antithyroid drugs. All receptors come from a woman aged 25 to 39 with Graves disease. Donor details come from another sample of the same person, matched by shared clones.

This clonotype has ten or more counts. For the CDR3, the DNA is TGTGCCAGCAGCCCTTCGGGACTAGCGGGAGCTGCAGATACGCAGTATTTT. Encoded protein: CASSPSGLAGAADTQYF. The J gene is TRBJ2-3, the V gene TRBV4-2; 14 bases fit TRBD2. V gave up 4 bases and J gave up 4 bases; unmatched junction bases: 7. Germline CDR1 reads LGHNA; CDR2 reads YNFKEQ. This CDR3 contains 17 residues.

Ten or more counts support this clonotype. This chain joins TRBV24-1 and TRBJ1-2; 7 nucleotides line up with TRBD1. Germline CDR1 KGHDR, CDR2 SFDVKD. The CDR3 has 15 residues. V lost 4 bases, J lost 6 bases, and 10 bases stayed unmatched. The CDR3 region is CATSDRNRGLDGYTF. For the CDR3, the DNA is TGTGCCACCAGTGACCGCAACAGGGGACTGGATGGCTACACCTTC.

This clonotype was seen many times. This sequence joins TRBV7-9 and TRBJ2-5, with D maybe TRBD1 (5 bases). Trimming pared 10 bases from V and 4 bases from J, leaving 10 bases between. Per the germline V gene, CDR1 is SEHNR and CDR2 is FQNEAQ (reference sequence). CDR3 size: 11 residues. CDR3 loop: CAKGPGETQYF. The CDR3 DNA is TGTGCCAAGGGGCCAGGAGAGACCCAGTACTTC.

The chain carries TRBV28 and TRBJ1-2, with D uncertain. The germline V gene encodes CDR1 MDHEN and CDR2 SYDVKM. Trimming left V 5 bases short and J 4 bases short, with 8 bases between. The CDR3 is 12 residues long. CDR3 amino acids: CASSMTVYGYTF. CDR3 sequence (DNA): TGTGCCAGCAGTATGACGGTCTATGGCTACACCTTC.

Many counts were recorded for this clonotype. The DNA for the CDR3 is TGTGCCAGTAGTATCCTACAGGGAACCCAAGAGACCCAGTACTTC. Residues: CASSILQGTQETQYF. The chain joins TRBV19 to TRBJ2-5; D may be TRBD1 (6 bases). CDR1 is LNHDA and CDR2 is SQIVND in the germline V gene (reference sequence). V lost 3 bases and J 1 base, leaving 12 bases between the germline ends. This CDR3 contains 15 residues.

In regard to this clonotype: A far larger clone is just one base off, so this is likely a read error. The CDR3 reads CASSDYRACEQYF. The CDR3 nucleotides read TGTGCCAGCAGCGATTACAGGGCCTGCGAGCAGTACTTC. This chain connects TRBV2 to TRBJ2-5; a possible D gene is TRBD1 (6 bases). The assigned J gene may be wrong: the sequence end matches TRBJ2-7 better. The CDR3 spans 13 residues. From germline, CDR1 is SNHLY and CDR2 FYNNEI.

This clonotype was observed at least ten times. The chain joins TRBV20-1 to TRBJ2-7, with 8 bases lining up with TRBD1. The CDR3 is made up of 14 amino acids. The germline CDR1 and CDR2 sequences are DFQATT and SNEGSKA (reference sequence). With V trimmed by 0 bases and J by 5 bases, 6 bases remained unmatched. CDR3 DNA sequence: TGCAGTGCTAGAGATGGGACAGGTTTCCACGAGCAGTACTTC. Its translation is CSARDGTGFHEQYF.

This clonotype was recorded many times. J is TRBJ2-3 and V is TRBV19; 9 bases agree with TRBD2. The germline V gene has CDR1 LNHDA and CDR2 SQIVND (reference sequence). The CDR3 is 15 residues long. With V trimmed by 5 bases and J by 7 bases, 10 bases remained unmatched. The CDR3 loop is CASSGNSGRSNTQYF. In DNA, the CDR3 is TGTGCCAGTAGTGGCAATAGCGGGAGATCGAATACGCAGTATTTT.

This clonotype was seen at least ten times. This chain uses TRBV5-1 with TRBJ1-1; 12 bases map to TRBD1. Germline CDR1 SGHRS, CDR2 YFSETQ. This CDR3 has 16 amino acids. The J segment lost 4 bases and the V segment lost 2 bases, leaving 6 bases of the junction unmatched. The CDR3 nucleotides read TGCGCCAGCAGCTTCGACCCGGGACAGGGGGCCACTGAAGCTTTCTTT. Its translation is CASSFDPGQGATEAFF.

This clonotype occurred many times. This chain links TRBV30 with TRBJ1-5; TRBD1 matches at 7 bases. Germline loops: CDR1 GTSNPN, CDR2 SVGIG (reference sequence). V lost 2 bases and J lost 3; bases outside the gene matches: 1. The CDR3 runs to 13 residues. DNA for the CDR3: TGTGCCTGGAGTAAGGGGGCCAATCAGCCCCAGCATTTT. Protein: CAWSKGANQPQHF.

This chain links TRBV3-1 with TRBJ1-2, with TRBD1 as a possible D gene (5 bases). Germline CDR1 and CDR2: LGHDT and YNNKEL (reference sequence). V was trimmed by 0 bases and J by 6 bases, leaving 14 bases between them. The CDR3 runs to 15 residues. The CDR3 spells CASSQDWGSTHGYTF. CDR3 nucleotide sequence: TGTGCCAGCAGCCAAGATTGGGGGAGCACCCATGGCTACACCTTC.

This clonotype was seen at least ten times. In DNA form, the CDR3 reads TGTGCCACCGACGGCCACTATGGCTACACCTTC. It translates to CATDGHYGYTF. The genes are TRBV19 and TRBJ1-2; no clear D. Deletions cut 10 bases from V and 3 bases from J, with 9 bases between. CDR3 length: 11 residues. Germline CDR1 is LNHDA and CDR2 is SQIVND (reference sequence). Complete variable domain (other parts from reference TRBV19 and TRBJ1-2): DGGITQSPKYLFRKEGQNVTLSCEQNLNHDAMYWYRQDPGQGLRLIYYSQIVNDFQKGDIAEGYSVSREKKESFPLTVTSAQKNPTAFYLCATDGHYGYTFGSGTRLTVV.

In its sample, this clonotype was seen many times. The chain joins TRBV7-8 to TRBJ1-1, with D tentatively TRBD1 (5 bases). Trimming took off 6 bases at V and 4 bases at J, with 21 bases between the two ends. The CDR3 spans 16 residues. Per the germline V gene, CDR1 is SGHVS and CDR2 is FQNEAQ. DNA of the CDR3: TGTGCCAGCAGACCACGCCGGACAACAAAGGGCACTGAAGCTTTCTTT. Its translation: CASRPRRTTKGTEAFF.

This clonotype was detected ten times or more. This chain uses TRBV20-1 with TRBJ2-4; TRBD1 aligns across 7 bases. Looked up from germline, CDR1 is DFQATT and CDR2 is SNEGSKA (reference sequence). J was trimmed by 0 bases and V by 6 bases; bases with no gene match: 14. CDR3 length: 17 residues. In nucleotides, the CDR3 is TGCAGTGCCCCACCGACAGGGACCCTACTAGCCAAAAACATTCAGTACTTC. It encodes CSAPPTGTLLAKNIQYF.

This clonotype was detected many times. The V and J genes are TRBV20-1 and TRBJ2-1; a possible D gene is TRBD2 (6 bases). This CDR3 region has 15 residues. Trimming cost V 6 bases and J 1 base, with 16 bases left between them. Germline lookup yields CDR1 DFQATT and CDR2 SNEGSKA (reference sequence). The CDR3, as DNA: TGCAGTGCCCGGGATCGGGAGAAGTCCTACAATGAGCAGTTCTTC. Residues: CSARDREKSYNEQFF.

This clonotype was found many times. DNA of the CDR3: TGTGCCACCAGCAGAGCTGGGGATCAGCCCCAGCATTTT. It specifies CATSRAGDQPQHF. This rearrangement joins TRBV15 to TRBJ1-5; D gene uncertain. CDR1 and CDR2 (germline): LNHNV, YYDKDF (reference sequence). The CDR3 spans 13 residues. The V gene lost 1 base and the J gene lost 5 bases, with 6 bases spanning the gap.

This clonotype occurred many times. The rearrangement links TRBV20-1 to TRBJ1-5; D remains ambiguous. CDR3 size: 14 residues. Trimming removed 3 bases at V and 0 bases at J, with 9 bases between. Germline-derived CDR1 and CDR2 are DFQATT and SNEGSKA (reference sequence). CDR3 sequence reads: CSASFGDSNQPQHF. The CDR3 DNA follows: TGCAGTGCTAGTTTTGGGGATAGCAATCAGCCCCAGCATTTT.

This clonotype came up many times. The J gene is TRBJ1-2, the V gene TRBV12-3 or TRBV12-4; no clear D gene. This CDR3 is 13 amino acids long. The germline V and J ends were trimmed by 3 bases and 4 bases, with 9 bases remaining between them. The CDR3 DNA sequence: TGTGCCAGCAGTTTTAATCCCCGCTATGGCTACACCTTC. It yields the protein CASSFNPRYGYTF.

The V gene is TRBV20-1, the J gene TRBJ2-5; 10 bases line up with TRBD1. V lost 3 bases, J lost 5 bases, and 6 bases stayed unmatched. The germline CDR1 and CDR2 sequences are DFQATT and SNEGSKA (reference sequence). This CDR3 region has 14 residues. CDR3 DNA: TGCAGTGCTAGGAGACCGACAGGGGGCGAGACCCAGTACTTC. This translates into CSARRPTGGETQYF.